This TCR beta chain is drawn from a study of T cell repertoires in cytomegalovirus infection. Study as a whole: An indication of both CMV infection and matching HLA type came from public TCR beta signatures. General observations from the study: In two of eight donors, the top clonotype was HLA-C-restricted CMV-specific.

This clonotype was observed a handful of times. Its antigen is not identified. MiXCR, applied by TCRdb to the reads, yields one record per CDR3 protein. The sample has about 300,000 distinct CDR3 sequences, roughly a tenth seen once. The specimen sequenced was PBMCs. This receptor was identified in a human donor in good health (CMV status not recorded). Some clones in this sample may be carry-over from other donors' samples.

The CDR3, as DNA: TGCAGTGCTTCCGAGGTAGCGGGGGGCCTAATAGGAAATACGCAGTATTTT. It encodes CSASEVAGGLIGNTQYF. The V gene is TRBV20-1, the J gene TRBJ2-3, with 10 bases identical to TRBD2. From germline, CDR1 is DFQATT and CDR2 SNEGSKA (reference sequence). This CDR3 comprises 17 residues. With 5 bases clipped from V and 7 bases from J, the junction kept 18 bases outside the gene matches.